A selection of T cell receptor beta chains follows, all from one sample in a study of T cell changes during pregnancy in multiple sclerosis. Some clones are missing from TCRdb's copy, which holds only in-frame ones; the method was immunoSEQ multiplex PCR. The sample contains roughly 72,000 clones, 80% to 90% of which appear only once. The starting material was peripheral blood, obtained in the first trimester of pregnancy. The receptors originated from a female donor in good health, enrolled as a control in a pregnancy study. Both conserved end residues are part of each CDR3. Fields, in order: V gene, J gene, D gene, clone size, CDR3 DNA, CDR3 protein. D genes are given only for firm matches. The size entry is marked missing in some rows and otherwise reads once, few, many or a size class.

>TRBV10-2|TRBJ1-2|TRBD1|.
TGCGCCAGCAGGAAGACAGGGACGGGGGGCTACACCTTC
CASRKTGTGGYTF
>TRBV9|TRBJ2-2|.|.
TGTGCCAGCAGCGTAGCTACAGGGTACGCCGGGGAGCTGTTTTTT
CASSVATGYAGELFF
>TRBV7-9|TRBJ2-4|TRBD1|.
TGTGCCAGCAGCTTTACAGGGGGTGGTGTTCAGTACTTC
CASSFTGGGVQYF
>TRBV15|TRBJ2-3|.|.
TGTGCCACCAGCAGAGATCGGAGCGGAAGCACAGATACGCAGTATTTT
CATSRDRSGSTDTQYF
>TRBV5-6|TRBJ1-2|.|.
TGTGCCAGCAGCTTGAAATTCAGGGTACCCTATGGCTACACCTTC
CASSLKFRVPYGYTF
>TRBV5-1|TRBJ2-3|.|.
TGCGCCAGCAGCTTGGAAGGGGCTAGGACAGATACGCAGTATTTT
CASSLEGARTDTQYF
>TRBV7-9|TRBJ1-1|.|.
TGTGCCAGCAGCTTTCAGGGCGGAACTGAAGCTTTCTTT
CASSFQGGTEAFF
>TRBV5-1|TRBJ2-7|.|.
TGCGCCAGCAGCTTGCTGAGAAGCTCCTACGAGCAGTACTTC
CASSLLRSSYEQYF
>TRBV7-9|TRBJ2-1|TRBD2|.
TGTGCCAGCAGCCGAGGAGGGGCGGGGGGCAATGAGCAGTTCTTC
CASSRGGAGGNEQFF
>TRBV5-1|TRBJ2-5|TRBD1|.
TGCGCCAGCAGCTTTTCAGGGGGAGTTGGAGAGACCCAGTACTTC
CASSFSGGVGETQYF
>TRBV5-5|TRBJ2-7|TRBD2|.
TGTGCCAGCAGCTTGATCGGGGGGGGCCAGTACGAGCAGTACTTC
CASSLIGGGQYEQYF
>TRBV27|TRBJ1-2|TRBD1|.
TGTGCCAGCAAGGATGGGACAGGGGGCTACTCGGGCTACACCTTC
CASKDGTGGYSGYTF
>TRBV5-4|TRBJ1-6|.|once
TGTGCCAGCAGCTTGGATCGGGGGGGGACCTTCAATAATTCACCCCTCCACTTT
CASSLDRGGTFNNSPLHF
>TRBV18|TRBJ1-1|.|few
TGTGCCAGCTCACCCTTGTGGAACACTGAAGCTTTCTTT
CASSPLWNTEAFF
>TRBV6-5|TRBJ2-5|TRBD1|.
TGTGCCAGCAGTTCCACCGGGACAGGGGACCGGGGTACCCAGTACTTC
CASSSTGTGDRGTQYF
>TRBV28|TRBJ1-2|TRBD1|.
TGTGCCAGCAGCCGCACAGGGGAGTTATATGGCTACACCTTC
CASSRTGELYGYTF
>TRBV27|TRBJ2-3|.|.
TGTGCCAGCAGTTTTCTAGCTCAGTTCCCAGATACGCAGTATTTT
CASSFLAQFPDTQYF
>TRBV7-2|TRBJ2-5|.|.
TGTGCCTCGAGCAGGGGCACGGAGACCCAGTACTTC
CASSRGTETQYF
>TRBV28|TRBJ1-2|.|.
TGTGCCAGCATGGAGAGGGAGAGCTATGGCTACACCTTC
CASMERESYGYTF
>TRBV25-1|TRBJ1-5|TRBD1|.
TGTGCCAGCAGCCCAGGGGGGTCAGGGGGCGATCAGCCCCAGCATTTT
CASSPGGSGGDQPQHF
>TRBV15|TRBJ2-5|.|.
TGTGCCACCAGCAGAGAGGCAGGCCCCCAAGAGACCCAGTACTTC
CATSREAGPQETQYF
>TRBV30|TRBJ1-2|.|.
TGTGCCTGGAGTGAACAGACCTATGGCTACACCTTC
CAWSEQTYGYTF
>TRBV6-1|TRBJ2-7|TRBD2|.
TGTGCCAGCAGGGGGGGGGTACCCTCCTACGAGCAGTACTTC
CASRGGVPSYEQYF
>TRBV7-2|TRBJ2-2|.|.
TGTGCCAGCAGCTCCCCTACAGGGATTTTGGGGACCGGGGAGCTGTTTTTT
CASSSPTGILGTGELFF
>TRBV27|TRBJ2-7|.|.
TGTGCCAGCAGTTCCCTATCGGGGGACTACGAGCAGTACTTC
CASSSLSGDYEQYF
>TRBV6-5|TRBJ1-1|.|.
TGTGCCAGCAGTTATTCTACAGTGAACACTGAAGCTTTCTTT
CASSYSTVNTEAFF
>TRBV6-1|TRBJ2-5|TRBD2|.
TGTGCCAGCAGTTTTAGCGGGGGACCCCAAGAGACCCAGTACTTC
CASSFSGGPQETQYF